The 28 T cell receptor beta chains listed next were all sequenced from one sample in a study of PD-1 blockade in classical Hodgkin lymphoma. Every patient experienced relapse after autologous stem cell transplantation, and brentuximab vedotin exposure varied. This table comes from immunoSEQ multiplex PCR, and its TCRdb copy is limited to in-frame clones, with some not included. Seen here are 75,000 to 100,000 clones, roughly 76% observed once, and the top ten hold around 17%. Sequenced here: peripheral blood mononuclear cells (PBMCs), sampled before the second cycle of nivolumab. The receptors were gathered from a human donor with classical Hodgkin lymphoma.

The rearrangement uses TRBV9 and TRBJ2-1, with 7 nucleotides matching TRBD1. The CDR3 runs 15 residues. Unmatched junction bases numbered 11, after V lost 5 bases and J lost 6 bases. Germline CDR1 reads SGDLS; CDR2 reads YYNGEE. CDR3 residues: CASSVPGTALNEQFF. CDR3 sequence (DNA): TGTGCCAGCAGTGTGCCCGGGACAGCTCTCAATGAGCAGTTCTTC.

Here the CDR3 reads CASSSGQVAEAFF. The CDR3 bases are TGCGCCAGCAGCTCGGGACAAGTGGCTGAAGCTTTCTTT. The chain recombines TRBV5-1 with TRBJ1-1; maybe TRBD1 (6 bases). Germline loops: CDR1 SGHRS, CDR2 YFSETQ. CDR3 length equals 13 residues. The germline V and J ends were trimmed by 3 bases and 6 bases, with 12 bases remaining between them.

The chain employs TRBV10-3 and TRBJ2-1, with a possible D match to TRBD1 (5 bases). The germline V gene has CDR1 ENHRY and CDR2 SYGVKD. Trimming left V 7 bases short and J 7 bases short, with 14 bases between. CDR3 length equals 13 residues. CDR3 sequence (DNA): TGTGCCATCATGGAACTACCAGGGAATGAGCAGTTCTTC. Residues: CAIMELPGNEQFF.

This chain links TRBV25-1 with TRBJ1-4, with D unclear. Germline-derived CDR1 and CDR2 are MGHDK and SYGVNS. The CDR3 is 12 residues long. The germline V and J ends were trimmed by 4 bases and 6 bases, with 6 bases remaining between them. This chain's CDR3 is CASSGGYEKLFF. CDR3 in DNA: TGTGCCAGCAGTGGGGGTTATGAAAAACTGTTTTTT.

This clone was seen a single time. V usage is TRBV6-1 and J usage is TRBJ1-3; D is undetermined. Deletions cut 10 bases from V and 0 bases from J, with 13 bases between. Germline loops: CDR1 MNHNS, CDR2 SASEGT. This CDR3 spans 14 amino acids. The CDR3 DNA follows: TGTGCCATTAAAGAGCGTGTCTCTGGAAACACCATATATTTT. Its protein is CAIKERVSGNTIYF.

The rearrangement joins TRBV28 to TRBJ2-3; no firm D call. V gave up 1 base and J gave up 0 bases, with 8 bases separating them. Germline V lookup: CDR1 MDHEN, CDR2 SYDVKM. The CDR3 runs to 15 residues. DNA for the CDR3: TGTGCCAGCAGTTTATCAACACCTAGCACAGATACGCAGTATTTT. Translation: CASSLSTPSTDTQYF.

The V and J genes are TRBV9 and TRBJ1-1; 7 nucleotides agree with TRBD1. V lost 3 bases and J lost 0; bases outside the gene matches: 8. The CDR3 length is 16 residues. Germline lookup yields CDR1 SGDLS and CDR2 YYNGEE. CDR3 nucleotides: TGTGCCAGCAGCGCTACGCCGACAGGGTTGAACACTGAAGCTTTCTTT. Translated, it gives CASSATPTGLNTEAFF.

The chain couples TRBV14 to TRBJ1-1; D gene uncertain. Germline lookup yields CDR1 SGHDN and CDR2 FVKESK. The CDR3 is 16 amino acids. Trimming took 0 bases from V and 2 from J, leaving 13 bases between them. The CDR3 sequence is CASSQDWSLRNTEAFF. The CDR3 DNA reads as TGTGCCAGCAGCCAAGATTGGAGTTTGCGTAACACTGAAGCTTTCTTT. Drawing the rest from reference TRBV14 and TRBJ1-1, the complete variable domain is EAGVTQFPSHSVIEKGQTVTLRCDPISGHDNLYWYRRVMGKEIKFLLHFVKESKQDESGMPNNRFLAERTGGTYSTLKVQPAELEDSGVYFCASSQDWSLRNTEAFFGQGTRLTVV.

The chain has TRBV7-8 and TRBJ2-5; D gene unclear. Germline V CDR1 and CDR2: SGHVS, FQNEAQ. Trimming took 2 bases from V and 5 from J, leaving 9 bases between them. The CDR3 spans 13 residues. The CDR3 coding sequence is TGTGCCAGCAGCTTATTCTTATGGGAGACCCAGTACTTC. Translation: CASSLFLWETQYF.

The chain recombines TRBV19 with TRBJ2-2; TRBD2 matches 9 bases. CDR3 length equals 17 residues. The junction had 10 bases not matched to a gene; V was cut back by 3 bases and J by 5 bases. Germline CDR1 LNHDA, CDR2 SQIVND (reference sequence). The CDR3 spells CASSIRLAGSWTGELFF. For the CDR3, the DNA is TGTGCCAGTAGTATTCGTCTAGCGGGAAGTTGGACCGGGGAGCTGTTTTTT. Supplemented by reference TRBV19 and TRBJ2-2, the full variable domain reads DGGITQSPKYLFRKEGQNVTLSCEQNLNHDAMYWYRQDPGQGLRLIYYSQIVNDFQKGDIAEGYSVSREKKESFPLTVTSAQKNPTAFYLCASSIRLAGSWTGELFFGEGSRLTVL.

The chain recombines TRBV14 with TRBJ2-1, with TRBD1 matching over 7 bases. Germline V CDR1 and CDR2: SGHDN, FVKESK. This CDR3 is 15 amino acids long. J gave up 2 bases and V 7 bases, and 8 bases lay outside the gene matches. The CDR3 nucleotides read TGTGCCAGCACACCAGGGGGTCAAACCTACAATGAGCAGTTCTTC. Its translation: CASTPGGQTYNEQFF.

The CDR3 region is CASSPLSFGAPTEAFF. DNA for the CDR3: TGTGCCAGCAGTCCCCTCTCCTTTGGGGCCCCCACTGAAGCTTTCTTT. V gene TRBV27 combines with J gene TRBJ1-1; TRBD1 is a possible D gene (5 bases). Trimming removed 5 bases from V and 4 bases from J, with 20 bases in between. The CDR3 runs to 16 residues. Germline V gives CDR1 MNHEY, CDR2 SMNVEV (reference sequence).

J is TRBJ2-3 and V is TRBV15, with D perhaps TRBD2 (5 bases). The length of the CDR3 is 16 residues. The germline V and J ends were trimmed by 1 base and 2 bases, with 13 bases remaining between them. Germline loops: CDR1 LNHNV, CDR2 YYDKDF (reference sequence). The CDR3 sequence: CATSRVGAVLTDTQYF. The CDR3 DNA is TGTGCCACCAGCAGAGTCGGAGCGGTCCTCACAGATACGCAGTATTTT.

This clone has a count of ten or more. J is TRBJ2-3 and V is TRBV9; either TRBD1 or TRBD2 may fit D (5 bases each). The CDR3 extends over 14 amino acids. The V end lost 0 bases, the J end lost 4 bases, and 9 bases lay between the germline ends. Per the germline V gene, CDR1 is SGDLS and CDR2 is YYNGEE. CDR3 sequence: CASSVGGKPDTQYF. The CDR3, as DNA: TGTGCCAGCAGCGTAGGGGGGAAGCCAGATACGCAGTATTTT.

The chain joins TRBV9 to TRBJ2-2, with TRBD2 matching 7 bases. This CDR3 has 15 residues. Germline V gives CDR1 SGDLS, CDR2 YYNGEE. Trimming at V came to 6 bases and at J to 4 bases, leaving 9 bases not matched to a gene. The DNA for the CDR3 is TGTGCCAGCACCCCCTGGGGAGGGAGCACCGGGGAGCTGTTTTTT. Residues: CASTPWGGSTGELFF.

The chain is built from TRBV19 and TRBJ1-5; 9 bases agree with TRBD1. J lost 4 bases, V lost 6 bases, and 4 bases had no gene match. Germline values: CDR1 LNHDA, CDR2 SQIVND (reference sequence). The CDR3 spans 14 residues. The CDR3 DNA is TGTGCCAGTAGGACAGGGGGACCTAATCAGCCCCAGCATTTT. Translated: CASRTGGPNQPQHF.

V gene TRBV4-1 combines with J gene TRBJ1-3, with 7 positions matching TRBD1. V gave up 0 bases and J gave up 4 bases; unmatched junction bases: 3. Germline lookup yields CDR1 MGHRA and CDR2 YSYEKL. This CDR3 comprises 15 residues. CDR3 sequence (DNA): TGCGCCAGCAGCCAAGAAGGGACAGCCGGAAACACCATATATTTT. It codes for CASSQEGTAGNTIYF.

This chain connects TRBV20-1 to TRBJ2-3; perhaps TRBD2 as D (6 bases). Trimming stripped 7 bases from V and 5 bases from J, with 10 bases between. The CDR3 is made up of 11 amino acids. Germline V gene sequence: CDR1 DFQATT, CDR2 SNEGSKA (reference sequence). CDR3 nucleotides: TGCAGTGAGCGGGCTGGAGATACGCAGTATTTT. Residues: CSERAGDTQYF.

The chain recombines TRBV30 with TRBJ1-1; the D is unclear. The V and J ends lost 7 bases and 0 bases respectively, with 9 bases between them. The CDR3 is 12 residues long. Germline values: CDR1 GTSNPN, CDR2 SVGIG (reference sequence). The CDR3 loop is CASLGVNTEAFF. DNA of the CDR3: TGTGCCTCTTTGGGAGTGAACACTGAAGCTTTCTTT.

This rearrangement joins TRBV5-4 to TRBJ2-3, with no clear D. Trimming took off 3 bases at V and 4 bases at J, with 9 bases between the two ends. The germline CDR1 and CDR2 sequences are SGHNT and YYREEE (reference sequence). This CDR3 has 13 residues. The CDR3 DNA reads TGTGCCAGCAGCTCCCCGACCTCAGATACGCAGTATTTT. Encoded protein: CASSSPTSDTQYF.

V is TRBV2 and J is TRBJ2-1; 8 positions agree with TRBD2. Trimming took 10 bases from V and 5 from J; bases not matched to a gene: 7. CDR3 length: 13 residues. Germline assignment: CDR1 SNHLY and CDR2 FYNNEI. CDR3 sequence: CATEAGDDNEQFF. The CDR3 DNA reads as TGTGCCACTGAAGCGGGAGATGACAATGAGCAGTTCTTC.

This clone came up a few times. The rearrangement joins TRBV4-1 to TRBJ2-2; TRBD2 matches at 11 bases. The CDR3 consists of 17 residues. The germline V gene encodes CDR1 MGHRA and CDR2 YSYEKL. Trimming removed 2 bases from V and 1 base from J; junction bases left unmatched: 3. The CDR3 DNA reads as TGCGCCAGCAGCCAATGGACTAGCGGGCGGAACACCGGGGAGCTGTTTTTT. Amino acids: CASSQWTSGRNTGELFF.

This sequence joins TRBV6-5 and TRBJ2-7, with 11 bases fitting TRBD2. The CDR3 has 15 residues. The germline V gene encodes CDR1 MNHEY and CDR2 SVGAGI. J was trimmed by 3 bases and V by 6 bases; bases with no gene match: 7. The CDR3, as DNA: TGTGCCAGCAGGCTGGGACTAGCGGACCACTACGAGCAGTACTTC. Protein: CASRLGLADHYEQYF.

This clone was counted a single time. The V call is TRBV9, the J call TRBJ2-1, with TRBD2 as a possible D gene (5 bases). The CDR3 is made up of 15 amino acids. The germline gives CDR1 SGDLS, CDR2 YYNGEE. With 5 bases removed from V and 8 bases from J, the gap between germline ends came to 20 bases. The DNA for the CDR3 is TGTGCCAGCAGGAGGGATGCGTTACCCTTGGATGAGCAGTTCTTC. As protein: CASRRDALPLDEQFF.

The chain carries TRBV2 and TRBJ2-4; 11 positions agree with TRBD2. The CDR3 is made up of 15 amino acids. The V segment lost 1 base and the J segment 7 bases; nucleotides outside the gene matches: 3. Looked up from germline, CDR1 is SNHLY and CDR2 is FYNNEI. The CDR3 sequence: CASSEELAGENIQYF. CDR3 DNA: TGTGCCAGCAGTGAAGAACTAGCGGGAGAGAACATTCAGTACTTC.

This sequence joins TRBV7-2 and TRBJ2-3, with D hard to call. The V end was cut by 1 base, the J end by 2 bases, with 4 bases between. CDR1 and CDR2 from the germline V gene are SGHTA and FQGNSA. This CDR3 region has 13 residues. In DNA form, the CDR3 reads TGTGCCAGCAGCTTAGAGCCCACAGATACGCAGTATTTT. It encodes CASSLEPTDTQYF.

CDR3 sequence: CASSLNSEPQHF. Here the CDR3 DNA reads TGTGCCAGCAGCTTGAACTCAGAGCCCCAGCATTTT. V and J are TRBV5-6 and TRBJ1-5; no reliable D call. Trimming removed 1 base at V and 8 bases at J, with 7 bases between. Looked up from germline, CDR1 is SGHDT and CDR2 is YYEEEE. The CDR3 consists of 12 residues.

The chain carries TRBV7-2 and TRBJ2-7; D possibly matches TRBD1 or TRBD2 (5 bases each). Germline V CDR1 and CDR2: SGHTA, FQGNSA. V dropped 2 bases and J dropped 5 bases, with 19 bases sitting between them. This CDR3 has 16 amino acids. The CDR3 DNA follows: TGTGCCAGCAGCTTACCCGGACTCCCTGGGGGAGACGAGCAGTACTTC. It codes for CASSLPGLPGGDEQYF.